What follows describes a single TCR beta chain. Its cognate antigen is unknown. Other DNA sequences in the sample encode the same CDR3. These data originate in a study of cytomegalovirus exposure and HLA in healthy donors. The CDR3 is 15 residues long. The germline V and J ends were trimmed by 1 base and 6 bases, with 12 bases remaining between them. From germline, CDR1 is SGHTA and CDR2 FQGNSA. The study, taken as a whole, reports: It was about 150 TCR beta chains that were listed as cytomegalovirus-associated. Certain sequence variants were highly shared and formed a cluster, and this cluster was likely a sequencing artifact.

Primers included in the PCR were 60 Vbeta and 13 Jbeta primers. Measured with immunoSEQ multiplex PCR; TCRdb has only the in-frame clones, and not every one. The sample has approximately 120,000 clones; around 82% are singletons. Sequenced input: PBMCs. This TCR derives from a female donor in good health and CMV-seronegative. The chain employs TRBV7-2 and TRBJ2-2; tentative D call: TRBD1 (5 bases). CDR3 amino acids: CASSLEVRASGELFF. DNA of the CDR3: TGTGCCAGCAGCTTAGAAGTCAGGGCTTCCGGGGAGCTGTTTTTT.